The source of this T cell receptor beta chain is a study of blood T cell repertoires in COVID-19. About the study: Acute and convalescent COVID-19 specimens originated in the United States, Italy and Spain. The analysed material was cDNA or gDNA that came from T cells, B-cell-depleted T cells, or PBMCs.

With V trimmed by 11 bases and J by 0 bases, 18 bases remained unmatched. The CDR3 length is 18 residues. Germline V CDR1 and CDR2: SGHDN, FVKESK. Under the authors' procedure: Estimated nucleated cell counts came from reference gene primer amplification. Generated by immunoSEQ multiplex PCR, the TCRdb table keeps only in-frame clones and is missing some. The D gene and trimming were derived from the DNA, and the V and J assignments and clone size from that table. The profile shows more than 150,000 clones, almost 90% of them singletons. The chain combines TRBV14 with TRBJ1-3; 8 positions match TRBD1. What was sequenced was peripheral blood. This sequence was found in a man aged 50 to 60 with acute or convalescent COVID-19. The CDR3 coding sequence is TGTGCCGGCCCAAGGGACAGGCCTAATTCCTACTCTGGAAACACCATATATTTT. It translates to CAGPRDRPNSYSGNTIYF.